This T cell receptor (beta chain) was retrieved from a study of human T cells and chemical hapten exposure. Across the study: Sensitizing treatment utilized 2% DPC over a 2 cm by 2 cm portion of upper inner arm skin. Affected patients, primarily female, had alopecia areata, totalis or universalis.

The time point is: pre-sensitization, week 0. Treatment specified: therapeutic diphenylcyclopropenone sensitization with weekly scalp DPC. It was from unfractionated whole blood that total RNA was extracted. TCRdb re-analysed the RACE reads in MiXCR, keeping a single row per CDR3 protein. The data show roughly 380,000 distinct CDR3 sequences, around 5.5% seen once. This clonotype was detected only a few times. Antigen: not known. V was clipped by 4 bases and J by 6 bases; unmatched bases: 9. Germline CDR1 MNHEY, CDR2 SVGEGT. The CDR3 contains 15 residues. Overall study results and limits: PT1 expanded TCR counts and patch test score were linked, and their correlation was positive.

This chain joins TRBV6-2 or TRBV6-3 and TRBJ2-1; TRBD2 matches 7 bases. The receptor was derived from a woman in her fifties or sixties with alopecia areata. Some clones in this sample may be carry-over from other donors' samples. The starting material was whole blood, obtained in connection with sensitization to the hapten diphenylcyclopropenone (DPC). DNA for the CDR3: TGTGCCAGCAGTTCACGAGCGGGAAGTCGCAATGAGCAGTTCTTC. This translates into CASSSRAGSRNEQFF.